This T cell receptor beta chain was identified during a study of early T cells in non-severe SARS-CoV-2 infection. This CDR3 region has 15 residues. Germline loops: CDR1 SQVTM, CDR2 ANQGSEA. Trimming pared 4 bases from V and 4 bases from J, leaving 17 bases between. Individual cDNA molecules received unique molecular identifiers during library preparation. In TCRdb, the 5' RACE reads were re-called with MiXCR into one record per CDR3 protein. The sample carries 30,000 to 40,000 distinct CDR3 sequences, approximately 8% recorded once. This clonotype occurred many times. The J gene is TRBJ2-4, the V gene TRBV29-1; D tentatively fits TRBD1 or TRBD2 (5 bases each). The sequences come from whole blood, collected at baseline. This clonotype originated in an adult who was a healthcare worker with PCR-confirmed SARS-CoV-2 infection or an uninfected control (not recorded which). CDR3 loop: CSVASGTSGKNIQYF. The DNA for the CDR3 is TGCAGCGTTGCTTCTGGGACCTCGGGAAAAAACATTCAGTACTTC.